The TCR beta chain under discussion was sequenced for a study of graft-versus-host responses after intestinal transplantation. Study as a whole: Transplant types were multivisceral, liver-intestinal, or isolated intestinal. Anti-thymocyte globulin served as induction for all recipients, who then took tacrolimus and steroids for three to four years. General study points: Peak circulating GvH clone levels tracked with early post-transplant HvG declines.

Measured with immunoSEQ multiplex PCR; TCRdb has only the in-frame clones, and not every one. The profile shows under 20,000 clones, roughly 94% of them singletons. In germline, CDR1 is SGHAT, CDR2 FQNNGV. Trimming removed 0 bases from V and 5 bases from J, with 11 bases in between. This CDR3 is built from 14 residues. A note on this clone: No antigen is known for it.

The J gene is TRBJ2-7, the V gene TRBV11-2; D uncertain. The source material was PBMCs, sampled 23 days after intestinal transplant. The sequence derives from a human patient who received an intestinal transplant, so some T cells may come from the graft donor. This CDR3 is CASSLEAIEDEQYF. The CDR3 bases are TGTGCCAGCAGCTTAGAGGCCATCGAGGACGAGCAGTACTTC.